What follows describes a single TCR beta chain. With a J-beta primer mix and a sample-barcoded 5' primer, a second PCR ran about 7 to 11 cycles. TCRdb recomputed calls from the 5' RACE reads with MiXCR, one row per CDR3 protein. This sample has approximately 600,000 distinct CDR3 sequences, with roughly 53% found just once. These data are taken from a study of blood T cells in healthy people across ages. Each individual donor underwent a draw of roughly 10 milliliters of peripheral blood. The specimen was blood. The clonotype was recovered from a man in his sixties in good health.

The CDR3: CASSARTSGGAGEQYF. CDR3 bases: TGTGCCAGCAGCGCCAGGACTAGCGGGGGGGCCGGAGAACAGTACTTC. This sequence joins TRBV5-6 and TRBJ2-7; 15 bases match TRBD2. Germline V gives CDR1 SGHDT, CDR2 YYEEEE. The V gene end was trimmed by 4 bases and the J gene end by 10 bases; junction bases not matched to a gene: 12. CDR3 length: 16 residues.